This T cell receptor (beta chain) was found in a study of vaccination effects on CD4 cells after COVID-19. Study context: Ahead of sequencing, the ViraFEST assay grew antigen-specific CD4+ T cells using viral peptide pools. Samples were taken post-vaccine, and their median timing was 72 days after the second dose.

This clone was counted only a few times. The antigen is undetermined. Only in-frame clones appear in the TCRdb table, and some are missing; sequencing was by immunoSEQ multiplex PCR. The sample has around 69,000 clones; roughly 80% are singletons. The V gene's germline CDR1 is KGHDR and CDR2 SFDVKD. This CDR3 is built from 16 residues. Trimming left V 9 bases short and J 2 bases short, with 22 bases between. When around 10 days of culture had elapsed, CD4+ T cells were isolated. Everyone in the study got two shots of either the BNT162b2 or mRNA-1273 vaccine. Overall study results and limits: The study found marked clonal contraction of infection- and vaccine-induced clones late after vaccination.

Material: CD4+ T cells from PBMCs cultured without peptide, obtained after COVID-19 vaccination. The rearrangement links TRBV24-1 to TRBJ2-7; a weak D match, TRBD2 (6 bases). The receptor comes from a human donor who received a COVID-19 vaccine. Here the CDR3 reads CATPQGGALITYEQYV. CDR3 nucleotide sequence: TGTGCCACCCCTCAAGGAGGGGCCCTTATCACCTACGAGCAGTACGTC.